These 17 T cell receptor beta chains originate from one sample sequenced in a study of OX40 agonist ivuxolimab in advanced cancers. Preparation of the library involved the immunoSEQ multiplex PCR assay. TCRdb stores this immuneACCESS table with in-frame sequences only. Part of the clones is absent; in the studies checked, under half of the shortfall reflects unresolved V genes, and no reason is known for the rest. The sample table lists 55,000 to 75,000 clones, 80% to 90% of them with a count of one. The ten largest account for 0.3% to 0.45% of the sample. Specimen: CD4+ or CD8+ T cells sorted from blood, collected in a trial of the OX40 agonist ivuxolimab. The receptor set was obtained from an adult with an advanced solid tumor such as melanoma, head and neck, liver or kidney cancer.

The chain carries TRBV5-1 and TRBJ2-2, with TRBD1 matching 9 bases. From germline, CDR1 is SGHRS and CDR2 YFSETQ. CDR3 length: 16 residues. V was clipped by 4 bases and J by 3 bases; unmatched bases: 7. CDR3 loop: CASSVRTGDYTGELFF. The CDR3 bases are TGCGCCAGCAGCGTAAGGACAGGGGACTACACCGGGGAGCTGTTTTTT. Using reference TRBV5-1 and TRBJ2-2 for the parts outside the CDR3, the full variable domain is KAGVTQTPRYLIKTRGQQVTLSCSPISGHRSVSWYQQTPGQGLQFLFEYFSETQRNKGNFPGRFSGRQFSNSRSEMNVSTLELGDSALYLCASSVRTGDYTGELFFGEGSRLTVL.

The gene calls are TRBV7-9 and TRBJ2-7, with 9 bases fitting TRBD1. Germline CDR1 reads SEHNR; CDR2 reads FQNEAQ (reference sequence). The CDR3 consists of 15 residues. Trimming took 6 bases from V and 3 from J; bases not matched to a gene: 9. The CDR3: CASSSPGTGYYEQYF. In nucleotides, the CDR3 is TGTGCCAGCAGTTCACCCGGGACAGGGTACTACGAGCAGTACTTC. The complete variable domain, with remaining parts taken from reference TRBV7-9 and TRBJ2-7, reads DTGVSQNPRHKITKRGQNVTFRCDPISEHNRLYWYRQTLGQGPEFLTYFQNEAQLEKSRLLSDRFSAERPKGSFSTLEIQRTEQGDSAMYLCASSSPGTGYYEQYFGPGTRLTVT.

V is TRBV10-3 and J is TRBJ1-1, with TRBD1 identical over 7 bases. Per the germline V gene, CDR1 is ENHRY and CDR2 is SYGVKD. CDR3 length equals 14 residues. V shed 5 bases and J 1 base; nucleotides not matched to a gene: 4. CDR3 region: CAISKTGTNTEAFF. In nucleotides, the CDR3 is TGTGCCATCAGTAAGACAGGGACGAACACTGAAGCTTTCTTT.

V usage is TRBV6-5 and J usage is TRBJ1-4; 8 positions match TRBD1. Germline assignment: CDR1 MNHEY and CDR2 SVGAGI. J lost 8 bases, V lost 7 bases, and 12 bases had no gene match. The CDR3 is 15 residues long. Here the CDR3 reads CASMDREGDEEKLFF. The CDR3 DNA is TGTGCCAGCATGGACAGGGAAGGAGACGAGGAAAAACTGTTTTTT.

The chain joins TRBV6-5 to TRBJ1-5; the D gene is possibly TRBD1 (5 bases). The length of the CDR3 is 13 residues. Trimming left V 8 bases short and J 6 bases short, with 14 bases between. CDR1 is MNHEY, CDR2 SVGAGI, per germline. The CDR3 loop is CASLQQDRQPQHF. In DNA, the CDR3 is TGTGCCAGCCTCCAACAGGATCGTCAGCCCCAGCATTTT.

Within the sample, this clone is medium-sized. The V call is TRBV19, the J call TRBJ1-2; 9 nucleotides line up with TRBD1. Trimming at V came to 10 bases and at J to 7 bases, leaving 10 bases not matched to a gene. There are 13 residues in the CDR3. CDR1 and CDR2 (germline): LNHDA, SQIVND (reference sequence). This CDR3 reads CATIRTGDRGYTF. The CDR3 DNA reads as TGTGCCACGATTCGGACAGGGGATCGTGGCTACACCTTC.

The chain recombines TRBV19 with TRBJ1-1; no definite D call. There are 14 residues in the CDR3. CDR1 is LNHDA, CDR2 SQIVND, per germline (reference sequence). CDR3 coding DNA: TGTGTGCCAGTAACTCCTTGCCGTGCAGGATGGGCTTTCTTT. Its protein is CVPVTPCRAGWAFF.

V is TRBV9 and J is TRBJ2-5, with TRBD2 matching 7 bases. The CDR3 covers 20 residues. Per germline, CDR1 SGDLS and CDR2 YYNGEE. V shed 0 bases and J 1 base; nucleotides not matched to a gene: 18. The CDR3 reads CASSVGGGTYLPGGQETQYF. The CDR3 DNA reads as TGTGCCAGCAGCGTAGGGGGAGGGACGTATCTCCCGGGAGGCCAAGAGACCCAGTACTTC. The full variable domain, completed using reference TRBV9 and TRBJ2-5, is DSGVTQTPKHLITATGQRVTLRCSPRSGDLSVYWYQQSLDQGLQFLIQYYNGEERAKGNILERFSAQQFPDLHSELNLSSLELGDSALYFCASSVGGGTYLPGGQETQYFGPGTRLLVL.

The genes are TRBV7-2 and TRBJ2-2, with D possibly being TRBD2 (5 bases). V lost 5 bases to trimming and J lost 0 bases, with 10 bases between them. In germline, CDR1 is SGHTA, CDR2 FQGNSA. The CDR3 is 15 amino acids. CDR3 in amino acids: CASSQSGSNTGELFF. The DNA for the CDR3 is TGTGCCAGCAGCCAAAGCGGCTCGAACACCGGGGAGCTGTTTTTT.

This clone is a singleton in its sample. This chain joins TRBV2 and TRBJ1-6; 8 nucleotides match TRBD1. Germline-derived CDR1 and CDR2 are SNHLY and FYNNEI. The CDR3 is 14 residues long. The junction had 4 bases not matched to a gene; V was cut back by 5 bases and J by 7 bases. The CDR3 DNA follows: TGTGCCAGCAGTTTCCGGACAGGGAATTCACCCCTCCACTTT. It specifies CASSFRTGNSPLHF.

The genes are TRBV7-6 and TRBJ2-3; D possibly corresponds to TRBD2 (5 bases). The CDR3 is 13 residues long. V was shortened by 4 bases and J by 6 bases, with 11 bases between the two germline ends. The germline CDR1 and CDR2 sequences are SGHVS and FNYEAQ. CDR3 nucleotide sequence: TGTGCCAGCAGCTCCTACGGCGGGGATACGCAGTATTTT. Its translation: CASSSYGGDTQYF.

The J gene is TRBJ2-7, the V gene TRBV2; 10 nucleotides agree with TRBD1. Germline V CDR1 and CDR2: SNHLY, FYNNEI. The CDR3 totals 14 residues. Trimming at V came to 3 bases and at J to 2 bases, leaving 1 base not matched to a gene. For the CDR3, the DNA is TGTGCCAGCAGTGACGGACAGGGGGCCTACGAGCAGTACTTC. It encodes CASSDGQGAYEQYF.

The chain recombines TRBV5-1 with TRBJ2-2; D could derive from TRBD1 or TRBD2 (5 bases each). Trimming left V 5 bases short and J 6 bases short, with 17 bases between. Looked up from germline, CDR1 is SGHRS and CDR2 is YFSETQ. The CDR3 length is 15 residues. DNA of the CDR3: TGCGCCAGCAGGGATCAGGGAGTTGTTGCCGGGGAGCTGTTTTTT. Amino acid sequence: CASRDQGVVAGELFF.

This chain joins TRBV29-1 and TRBJ1-2; D remains ambiguous. Germline V CDR1 and CDR2: SQVTM, ANQGSEA. CDR3 length: 12 residues. The ends were cut back, 4 bases at V and 4 bases at J, with 10 bases in the middle. CDR3 sequence reads: CSVAREFYGYTF. The DNA for the CDR3 is TGCAGCGTTGCAAGAGAATTCTATGGCTACACCTTC.

The chain is built from TRBV4-1 and TRBJ1-3, with D hard to call. V was pared by 4 bases and J by 0 bases, with 10 bases between. CDR1 MGHRA and CDR2 YSYEKL come from the germline V gene. This CDR3 is built from 15 residues. The CDR3 loop is CASSLKEGSGNTIYF. The CDR3 DNA is TGCGCCAGCAGCCTAAAGGAAGGCTCTGGAAACACCATATATTTT.

V is TRBV7-8 and J is TRBJ2-1; 14 positions agree with TRBD2. The CDR3 spans 16 residues. In germline, CDR1 is SGHVS, CDR2 FQNEAQ. Losses at the gene ends were 6 bases for V and 3 bases for J; bases not matched to a gene: 4. The CDR3 nucleotides read TGTGCCAGCAGGAGACTAGCGGGAGGGATCTACAATGAGCAGTTCTTC. As protein: CASRRLAGGIYNEQFF.

The CDR3 here is CASSLDLDEQFF. In DNA, the CDR3 is TGCGCCAGCAGCTTGGATTTGGATGAGCAGTTCTTC. The chain employs TRBV5-1 and TRBJ2-1; D gene uncertain. V gave up 0 bases and J gave up 8 bases, with 6 bases separating them. This CDR3 spans 12 amino acids. Per the germline V gene, CDR1 is SGHRS and CDR2 is YFSETQ.